This TCR beta chain was captured in a study of beta chain features in type 1 diabetes. The authors reverse transcribed all of the isolated RNA, so sequencing captured expressed TCRB transcripts. The protocol was immunoSEQ multiplex PCR, while the TCRdb copy is restricted to in-frame clones and leaves out a portion. Of about 250,000 clones in the sample, over 12% were seen once. Per the germline V gene, CDR1 is SEHNR and CDR2 is FQNEAQ (reference sequence). The V gene end was trimmed by 2 bases and the J gene end by 5 bases; junction bases not matched to a gene: 4. CDR3 length: 14 amino acids. The clonotype originates from a woman between 35 and 50 years old in good health. Sequenced material: naive CD4+ T cells from blood. The V call is TRBV7-9, the J call TRBJ2-7; TRBD1 matches 9 bases. CDR3 sequence (DNA): TGTGCCAGCAGCTTATCACAGGGGGCCCACGAGCAGTACTTC. It translates to CASSLSQGAHEQYF. The complete variable domain, with remaining parts taken from reference TRBV7-9 and TRBJ2-7, reads DTGVSQNPRHKITKRGQNVTFRCDPISEHNRLYWYRQTLGQGPEFLTYFQNEAQLEKSRLLSDRFSAERPKGSFSTLEIQRTEQGDSAMYLCASSLSQGAHEQYFGPGTRLTVT.